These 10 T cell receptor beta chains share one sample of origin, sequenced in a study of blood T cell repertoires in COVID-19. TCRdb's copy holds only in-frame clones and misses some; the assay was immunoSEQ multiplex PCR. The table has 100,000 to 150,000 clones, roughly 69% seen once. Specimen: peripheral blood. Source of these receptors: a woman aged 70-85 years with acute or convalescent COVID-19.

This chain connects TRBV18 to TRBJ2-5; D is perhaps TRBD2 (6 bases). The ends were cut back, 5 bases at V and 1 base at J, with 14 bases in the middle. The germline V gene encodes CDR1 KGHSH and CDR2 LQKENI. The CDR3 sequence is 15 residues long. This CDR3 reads CASSEESGFQETQYF. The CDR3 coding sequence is TGTGCCAGCTCAGAGGAAAGCGGGTTCCAAGAGACCCAGTACTTC.

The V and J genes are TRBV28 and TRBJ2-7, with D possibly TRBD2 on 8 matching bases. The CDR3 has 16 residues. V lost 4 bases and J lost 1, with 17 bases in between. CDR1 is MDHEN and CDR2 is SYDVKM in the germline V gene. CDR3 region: CASSSGGGGRSYEQYF. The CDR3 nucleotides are TGTGCCAGCAGTTCCGGAGGGGGCGGGAGGTCCTACGAGCAGTACTTC.

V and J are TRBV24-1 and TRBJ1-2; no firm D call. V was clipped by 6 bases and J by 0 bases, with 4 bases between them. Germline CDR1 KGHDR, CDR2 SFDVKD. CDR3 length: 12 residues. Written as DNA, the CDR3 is TGTGCCACCAGTCGGGCTAACTATGGCTACACCTTC. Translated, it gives CATSRANYGYTF.

The CDR3: CASSLQETGANVLTF. The DNA of the CDR3 is TGTGCCAGCTCGTTACAGGAAACTGGGGCCAACGTCCTGACTTTC. The chain joins TRBV18 to TRBJ2-6; possible D gene TRBD1, 5 bases. V lost 6 bases and J lost 2, with 11 bases in between. Germline loops: CDR1 KGHSH, CDR2 LQKENI. The CDR3 has 15 residues.

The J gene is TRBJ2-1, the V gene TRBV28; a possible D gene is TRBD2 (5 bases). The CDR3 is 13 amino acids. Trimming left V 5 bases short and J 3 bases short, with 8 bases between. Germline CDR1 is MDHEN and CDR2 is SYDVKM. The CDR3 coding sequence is TGTGCCAGCAGTCCTAGCCTCTACAATGAGCAGTTCTTC. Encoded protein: CASSPSLYNEQFF.

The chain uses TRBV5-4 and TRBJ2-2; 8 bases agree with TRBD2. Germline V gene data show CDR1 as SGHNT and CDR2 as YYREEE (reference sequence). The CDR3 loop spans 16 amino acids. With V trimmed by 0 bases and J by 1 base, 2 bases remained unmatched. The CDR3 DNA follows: TGTGCCAGCAGCTTGGGGCTAGCGGGGAACACCGGGGAGCTGTTTTTT. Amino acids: CASSLGLAGNTGELFF.

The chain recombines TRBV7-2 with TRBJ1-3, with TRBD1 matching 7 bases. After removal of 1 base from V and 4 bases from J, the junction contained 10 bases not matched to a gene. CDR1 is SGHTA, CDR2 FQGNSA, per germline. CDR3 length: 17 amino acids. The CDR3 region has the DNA TGTGCCAGCAGCTTAGGTTTAGACAGGGTGTCCGGAAACACCATATATTTT. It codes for CASSLGLDRVSGNTIYF.

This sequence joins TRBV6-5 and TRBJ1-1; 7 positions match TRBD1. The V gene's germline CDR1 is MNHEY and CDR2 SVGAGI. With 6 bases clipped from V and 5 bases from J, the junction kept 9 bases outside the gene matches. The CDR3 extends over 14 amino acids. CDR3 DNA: TGTGCCAGCAGCAGAGACAGGGTTAAGACTGAAGCTTTCTTT. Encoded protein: CASSRDRVKTEAFF.

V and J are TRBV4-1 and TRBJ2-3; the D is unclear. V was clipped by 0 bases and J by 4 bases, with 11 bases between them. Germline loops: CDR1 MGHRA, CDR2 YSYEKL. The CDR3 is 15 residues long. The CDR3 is CASSQDSLPPDTQYF. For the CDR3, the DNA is TGCGCCAGCAGCCAAGATAGTCTCCCTCCAGATACGCAGTATTTT.

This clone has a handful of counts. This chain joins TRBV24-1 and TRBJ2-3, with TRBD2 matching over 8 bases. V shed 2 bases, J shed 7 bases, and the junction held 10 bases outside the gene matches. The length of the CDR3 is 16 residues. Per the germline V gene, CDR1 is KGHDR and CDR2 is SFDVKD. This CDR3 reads CATSDSSSGSGNTQYF. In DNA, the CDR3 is TGTGCCACCAGTGATTCATCTAGCGGGTCAGGGAATACGCAGTATTTT.